The entry below gives a single T cell receptor (beta chain) sequence along with its context. Researchers ran the assay at a deep level. Only in-frame clones appear in the TCRdb table, and some are missing; sequencing was by immunoSEQ multiplex PCR. Among 1.4 million or so clones, around 98.5% were seen once, and the ten largest hold approximately 0.38%. This CDR3 has 16 residues. Germline V gene lookup returns CDR1 MNHEY and CDR2 SVGAGI. V was pared by 4 bases and J by 4 bases, with 20 bases between. The entry originates in a study of shared clonotypes between healthy human individuals. Study context: The study enrolled a couple of women and three men aged 18 to 49.

This TCR was sampled from a man aged 25-45 years in good health. The chain recombines TRBV6-5 with TRBJ2-7; no reliable D call. Source material: naive CD4+ T cells sorted from blood. Subset here: CD45RA+ positively selected. CDR3 sequence (DNA): TGTGCCAGCAGTTCCCCTCGACGAGAATCTTTATACGAGCAGTACTTC. Protein product: CASSSPRRESLYEQYF.